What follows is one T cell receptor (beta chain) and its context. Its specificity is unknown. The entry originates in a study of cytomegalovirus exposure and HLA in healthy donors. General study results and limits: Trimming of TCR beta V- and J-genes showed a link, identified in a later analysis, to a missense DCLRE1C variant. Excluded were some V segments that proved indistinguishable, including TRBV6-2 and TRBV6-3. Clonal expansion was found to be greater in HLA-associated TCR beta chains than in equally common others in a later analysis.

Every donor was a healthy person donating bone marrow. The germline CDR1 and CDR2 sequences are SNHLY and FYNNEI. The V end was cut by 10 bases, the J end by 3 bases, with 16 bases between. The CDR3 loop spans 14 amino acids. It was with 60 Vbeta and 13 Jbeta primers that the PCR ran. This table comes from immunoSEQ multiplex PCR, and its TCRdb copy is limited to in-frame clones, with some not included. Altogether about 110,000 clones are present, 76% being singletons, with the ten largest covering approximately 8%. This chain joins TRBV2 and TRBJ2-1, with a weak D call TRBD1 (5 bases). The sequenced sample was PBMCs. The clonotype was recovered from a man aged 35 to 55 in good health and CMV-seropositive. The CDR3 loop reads CATKDSSLYNEQFF. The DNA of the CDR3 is TGTGCCACCAAAGACAGTTCCCTCTACAATGAGCAGTTCTTC.